This is a list of T cell receptor beta chains from one sample in a study of blood T cell repertoires in COVID-19. Profiling relied on immunoSEQ multiplex PCR, and the TCRdb table lists in-frame clones only, not all of them. The table includes about 33,000 clones, 75% to 90% detected once. What was sequenced was peripheral blood. Receptor source: a human donor in a cohort sampled during active COVID-19. CDR3s include the opening cysteine and the closing phenylalanine or tryptophan. Fields, in order: D gene, V gene, J gene, clone size, CDR3 DNA, CDR3 protein. A D gene is named only where the DNA matches it firmly. Size values are once, few and many counts, or a class for expanded clones, and some rows have none.

-	TRBV21-1	TRBJ1-5	-	TGTGCCAGCAGCAAAGGGGACAGGGGCAAGGGGGGCAATCAGCCCCAGCATTTT	CASSKGDRGKGGNQPQHF
TRBD1	TRBV10-3	TRBJ1-1	-	TGTGCCATCAGTGATCGGACAGGGGCGGAGGAAGCTTTCTTT	CAISDRTGAEEAFF
TRBD1	TRBV10-3	TRBJ2-5	few	TGTGCCATCAGCCCCCGGGACAGGGAGCCCGGCAAAGAGACCCAGTACTTC	CAISPRDREPGKETQYF
TRBD1	TRBV7-9	TRBJ1-1	-	TGTGCCAGCAGCTCAGCCGACAGGGGGCGAACGGCTGAAGCTTTCTTT	CASSSADRGRTAEAFF
TRBD2	TRBV28	TRBJ2-7	-	TGTGCCAGCAGCAGAGGGGGACTAGCCTACGAGCAGTACTTC	CASSRGGLAYEQYF
-	TRBV4-2	TRBJ2-6	-	TGTGCCAGCAGCCTGGACACGAGCTCTGGGGCCAACGTCCTGACTTTC	CASSLDTSSGANVLTF
-	TRBV19	TRBJ2-2	once	TGTGCCAGTAGTATGTTTTCGGTAAACACCGGGGAGCTGTTTTTT	CASSMFSVNTGELFF
-	TRBV5-5	TRBJ1-6	-	TGTGCCAGCAGCTTCACGGGATATTCACCCCTCCACTTT	CASSFTGYSPLHF
TRBD1	TRBV19	TRBJ1-1	-	TGTGCCAGTCGACAGGGGGGGACTGAAGCTTTCTTT	CASRQGGTEAFF
-	TRBV5-5	TRBJ2-1	-	TGTGCCAGCAGCTTAAAACGGGGATACAATGAGCAGTTCTTC	CASSLKRGYNEQFF
-	TRBV13	TRBJ1-4	-	TGTGCCAGCAGCTTAAACAGGGAGAGGGAAAAACTGTTTTTT	CASSLNREREKLFF
-	TRBV25-1	TRBJ1-5	-	TGTGCCAGCAGGCCCGGAGGCAATCAGCCCCAGCATTTT	CASRPGGNQPQHF
-	TRBV30	TRBJ1-5	-	TGTGCCTGGAGTGCCCGGGGACTAAAAAGCAATCAGCCCCAGCATTTT	CAWSARGLKSNQPQHF
-	TRBV25-1	TRBJ2-5	few	TGTGCCAGCAGAGGAGGCGGGGGCCCCCAAGAGACCCAGTACTTC	CASRGGGGPQETQYF
-	TRBV12-3/TRBV12-4	TRBJ1-2	-	TGTGCCAGCAGTTTAGGGGGAGGTGGCTACACCTTC	CASSLGGGGYTF
-	TRBV6-6	TRBJ2-7	-	TGTGCCAGCAGTTTAGACTACGAGCAGTACTTC	CASSLDYEQYF
-	TRBV10-3	TRBJ1-5	-	TGTGCCACTAGGGACCGACTAGATAGCAATCAGCCCCAGCATTTT	CATRDRLDSNQPQHF
TRBD1	TRBV4-1	TRBJ2-2	-	TGCGCCAGCAGCCAAGGTAGACAGGGGGCCTCGACCGGGGAGCTGTTTTTT	CASSQGRQGASTGELFF
TRBD1	TRBV5-4	TRBJ2-1	-	TGTGCCAGCAGCCGGACGACAGGGGAGGAGCAGTTCTTC	CASSRTTGEEQFF
-	TRBV27	TRBJ2-6	-	TGTGCCAGCAGTTTAGTAGGGGCTGGGGCCAACGTCCTGACTTTC	CASSLVGAGANVLTF
TRBD1	TRBV29-1	TRBJ2-7	-	TGCAGCGTTGAAATTCCTGGACAGGGGGCCTACGAGCAGTACTTC	CSVEIPGQGAYEQYF
-	TRBV30	TRBJ1-4	once	TGTGCCTGGAGTGACAGTAATGAAAAACTGTTTTTT	CAWSDSNEKLFF
TRBD1	TRBV6-6	TRBJ1-2	once	TGTGCCAGCAGTCAATCAACCGGGACAGAACCCAACTATGGCTACACCTTC	CASSQSTGTEPNYGYTF
TRBD2	TRBV28	TRBJ2-3	-	TGTGCCAGCAGTTTTTTTTCGGGAGGGTCCATAGGTACAGATACGCAGTATTTT	CASSFFSGGSIGTDTQYF
-	TRBV24-1	TRBJ2-3	-	TGTGCCACCGGTGGACGCGGCTTCACAGATACGCAGTATTTT	CATGGRGFTDTQYF
-	TRBV13	TRBJ1-2	-	TGTGCCAGCAGCTCACTTGGCTACACCTTC	CASSSLGYTF
TRBD2	TRBV6-5	TRBJ2-7	-	TGTGCCAGCAGTAGTAGCGGGGCTTTGTCCTACGAGCAGTACTTC	CASSSSGALSYEQYF
-	TRBV7-6	TRBJ2-7	few	TGTGCCAGCAGCTTAGAGTCAGGGGCGAAATACGAGCAGTACTTC	CASSLESGAKYEQYF
TRBD1	TRBV12-5	TRBJ2-2	-	TGTGCTAGTGGTTCTCGGACAGGGGGGACCGGGGAGCTGTTTTTT	CASGSRTGGTGELFF
-	TRBV4-1	TRBJ1-6	-	TGCGCCAGCAGCCAAGATGTCAGGAATAATTCACCCCTCCACTTT	CASSQDVRNNSPLHF
-	TRBV4-1	TRBJ2-1	-	TGCGCCAGCAGCCAAGTTCTCACTTCGGGGGATGAGCAGTTCTTC	CASSQVLTSGDEQFF
-	TRBV13	TRBJ2-1	-	TGTGCCAGCAGCTTGGGGGGTAGAAGCCTTAGTGAGCAGTTCTTC	CASSLGGRSLSEQFF
TRBD2	TRBV10-3	TRBJ2-1	-	TGTGCCATCAGTGATGGCGGGGGAGGGTTTGAGCAGTTCTTC	CAISDGGGGFEQFF
-	TRBV27	TRBJ2-3	-	TGTGCCAGCAGCGACAAGCGGAACACAGATACGCAGTATTTT	CASSDKRNTDTQYF
-	TRBV28	TRBJ1-4	-	TGTGCCAGCGAGGGACTTAATGAAAAACTGTTTTTT	CASEGLNEKLFF
TRBD1	TRBV29-1	TRBJ1-3	once	TGCAGCGTTGGTGACCAGGGGGCTGGAAACACCATATATTTT	CSVGDQGAGNTIYF
-	TRBV4-2	TRBJ2-3	-	TGTGCCAGCAGCCGCCGACTAGTGAGCGGTGATACGCAGTATTTT	CASSRRLVSGDTQYF
TRBD2	TRBV29-1	TRBJ2-3	-	TGCAGCGTTGAAAAAGCGGGGGGAGGGGATACGCAGTATTTT	CSVEKAGGGDTQYF
TRBD1	TRBV7-3	TRBJ2-1	-	TGTGCCAGCAGCATACAGGGGTCAAACAATGAGCAGTTCTTC	CASSIQGSNNEQFF
-	TRBV18	TRBJ1-3	-	TGTGCCAGCTCACCAACAGGGTCTGAAGGAAACACCATATATTTT	CASSPTGSEGNTIYF
-	TRBV12-5	TRBJ1-1	-	TGTGCTAGTGGTTTGGTACAAGGTCCCGGGGAAGCTTTCTTT	CASGLVQGPGEAFF
TRBD2	TRBV6-1	TRBJ2-3	-	TGTGCCAGCAGTGCCCTAGCGGGGGTCCGCACAGATACGCAGTATTTT	CASSALAGVRTDTQYF
TRBD1	TRBV7-9	TRBJ2-5	-	TGTGCCAGCAGCCTCCGGGACAGGGGGCCTCAAGAGACCCAGTACTTC	CASSLRDRGPQETQYF
TRBD1	TRBV6-1	TRBJ1-6	-	TGTGCCAGCAGTGAATTACAGGGGGCAGGATCACCCCTCCACTTT	CASSELQGAGSPLHF
TRBD1	TRBV5-6	TRBJ1-6	-	TGTGCCAGCAGCTTGGGGTGGCGCGGGACAGGGACTTCACCCCTCCACTTT	CASSLGWRGTGTSPLHF
-	TRBV6-6	TRBJ1-5	-	TGTGCCAGCAGACTAACCGGGGGGTCAGATCAGCCCCAGCATTTT	CASRLTGGSDQPQHF
-	TRBV28	TRBJ1-5	-	TGTGCCAGCAGCCCAGGGGTTAGGGGCAATCAGCCCCAGCATTTT	CASSPGVRGNQPQHF
TRBD1	TRBV10-3	TRBJ1-1	-	TGTGCCATCAGTGAGTCGGGACAGATGAACACTGAAGCTTTCTTT	CAISESGQMNTEAFF
TRBD2	TRBV13	TRBJ2-7	once	TGTGCCAGCAGCGTCGGGACTAGCGGGCCCAGCTCCTACGAGCAGTACTTC	CASSVGTSGPSSYEQYF